These 32 T cell receptor beta chains originate from one sample sequenced in a study of T cells in narcolepsy. Profiled with immunoSEQ multiplex PCR; TCRdb holds only in-frame clones, not every one. The sample lists about 27,000 clones, about 89% occurring once. Sequences were obtained from CD45RA- memory CD4+ T cells from PBMCs. Receptors originate from a human donor with narcolepsy.

The chain uses TRBV28 and TRBJ1-2; no firm D call. The germline CDR1 and CDR2 sequences are MDHEN and SYDVKM. With 2 bases removed from V and 4 bases from J, the gap between germline ends came to 8 bases. The CDR3 is made up of 13 amino acids. The CDR3: CASSLEVLYGYTF. The DNA of the CDR3 is TGTGCCAGCAGTTTAGAGGTGCTCTATGGCTACACCTTC.

This chain links TRBV11-2 with TRBJ1-2; 8 bases fit TRBD1. The J segment lost 8 bases and the V segment lost 5 bases, leaving 13 bases of the junction unmatched. This CDR3 spans 15 amino acids. Germline V gene data show CDR1 as SGHAT and CDR2 as FQNNGV. The CDR3 region has the DNA TGTGCCAGCAGCCCCATCTTCAGGGGGCAAAGAGGCTACACCTTC. Translated: CASSPIFRGQRGYTF.

This clone was observed once. This chain links TRBV5-1 with TRBJ2-7; D possibly matches TRBD1 or TRBD2 (6 bases each). From germline, CDR1 is SGHRS and CDR2 YFSETQ. The CDR3 is 13 amino acids. Deletions cut 4 bases from V and 3 bases from J, with 11 bases between. As DNA, the CDR3 is TGCGCCAGCAGCCCCGGGGGCCTCTACGAGCAGTACTTC. Translating gives CASSPGGLYEQYF.

J is TRBJ1-1 and V is TRBV11-2; possibly TRBD1 for D (5 bases). Germline loops: CDR1 SGHAT, CDR2 FQNNGV. The CDR3 has 19 residues. Trimming removed 2 bases from V and 0 bases from J, with 22 bases in between. CDR3 in amino acids: CASSLLRWGEGRMNTEAFF. As DNA, the CDR3 is TGTGCCAGCAGCTTATTAAGGTGGGGGGAGGGGCGAATGAACACTGAAGCTTTCTTT.

This clone was recorded once. The chain has TRBV5-6 and TRBJ2-7; D may be TRBD1 or TRBD2 (7 bases each). V was trimmed by 0 bases and J by 3 bases, leaving 13 bases between them. CDR1 and CDR2 (germline): SGHDT, YYEEEE. There are 15 residues in the CDR3. The CDR3 nucleotides read TGTGCCAGCAGCTTGGGACAGGGAGGGATCTACGAGCAGTACTTC. It is translated as CASSLGQGGIYEQYF. Complete variable domain (other parts from reference TRBV5-6 and TRBJ2-7): DAGVTQSPTHLIKTRGQQVTLRCSPKSGHDTVSWYQQALGQGPQFIFQYYEEEERQRGNFPDRFSGHQFPNYSSELNVNALLLGDSALYLCASSLGQGGIYEQYFGPGTRLTVT.

The chain carries TRBV28 and TRBJ1-2; TRBD1 might be the D (5 bases). Trimming cost V 5 bases and J 6 bases, with 13 bases left between them. The CDR3 has 13 residues. The germline V gene has CDR1 MDHEN and CDR2 SYDVKM. In nucleotides, the CDR3 is TGTGCCAGCAGTGTGGGGGAGGTGGATGGCTACACCTTC. Translating it yields CASSVGEVDGYTF.

The gene calls are TRBV11-2 and TRBJ1-2; D gene uncertain. This CDR3 has 13 residues. Germline-derived CDR1 and CDR2 are SGHAT and FQNNGV. Trimming removed 11 bases at V and 5 bases at J, with 18 bases between. In nucleotides, the CDR3 is TGTGCCGCAGCTTCGGGCCCCACTTATGGCTACACCTTC. Residues: CAAASGPTYGYTF.

V and J are TRBV5-6 and TRBJ2-2; tentative D call: TRBD1 (6 bases). The CDR3 contains 16 residues. Trimming stripped 0 bases from V and 7 bases from J, with 16 bases between. The germline V gene has CDR1 SGHDT and CDR2 YYEEEE. The CDR3 protein is CASSLVGAQGLGELFF. The CDR3 DNA reads TGTGCCAGCAGCTTGGTGGGAGCTCAGGGGCTCGGGGAGCTGTTTTTT.

This clone was observed once. This chain links TRBV2 with TRBJ2-1; D not resolved. The CDR3 length is 14 residues. The germline V gene has CDR1 SNHLY and CDR2 FYNNEI. V gave up 5 bases and J gave up 3 bases, with 11 bases separating them. This chain's CDR3 is CASSLEQGYNEQFF. For the CDR3, the DNA is TGTGCCAGCAGTCTGGAACAAGGCTACAATGAGCAGTTCTTC.

The CDR3 protein is CASSQESGSGYTF. The CDR3 nucleotides read TGCGCCAGCAGCCAAGAGTCAGGGTCTGGCTACACCTTC. The rearrangement joins TRBV4-1 to TRBJ1-2, with a possible D match to TRBD1 (5 bases). Trimming shortened V by 0 bases and J by 7 bases, and 9 bases separated the two germline ends. The CDR3 extends over 13 amino acids. Germline V CDR1 and CDR2: MGHRA, YSYEKL.

The chain has TRBV7-7 and TRBJ2-3, with TRBD2 matching over 13 bases. This CDR3 has 15 residues. In germline, CDR1 is SSHAT, CDR2 FNYEAQ (reference sequence). With V trimmed by 4 bases and J by 6 bases, 4 bases remained unmatched. CDR3 sequence reads: CASSSGLAGADTQYF. CDR3 sequence (DNA): TGTGCCAGCAGCTCCGGACTAGCGGGGGCTGATACGCAGTATTTT.

The chain joins TRBV6-6 to TRBJ1-5, with 7 bases identical to TRBD1. Per the germline V gene, CDR1 is MNHNY and CDR2 is SVGAGI (reference sequence). This CDR3 contains 15 residues. The V segment lost 0 bases and the J segment 5 bases; nucleotides outside the gene matches: 4. The DNA for the CDR3 is TGTGCCAGCAGTTACTCATCAGGGGGATATCAGCCCCAGCATTTT. Protein sequence: CASSYSSGGYQPQHF.

This CDR3 reads CASSPGGTGELFF. For the CDR3, the DNA is TGTGCCAGTAGTCCGGGGGGCACCGGGGAGCTGTTTTTT. The chain carries TRBV19 and TRBJ2-2, with 7 bases aligning to TRBD2. V lost 5 bases, J lost 4 bases, and 1 base stayed unmatched. The CDR3 sequence is 13 residues long. CDR1 is LNHDA, CDR2 SQIVND, per germline (reference sequence).

V usage is TRBV2 and J usage is TRBJ2-2; D possibly corresponds to TRBD1 (5 bases). Germline V CDR1 and CDR2: SNHLY, FYNNEI. This CDR3 contains 14 residues. Deletions cut 8 bases from V and 5 bases from J, with 15 bases between. CDR3 DNA sequence: TGTGCCAGCTTCAGGCAGGGCGGAACCGGGGAGCTGTTTTTT. Translating gives CASFRQGGTGELFF.

The chain employs TRBV2 and TRBJ1-1; D gene unclear. With 8 bases removed from V and 1 base from J, the gap between germline ends came to 11 bases. Germline V lookup: CDR1 SNHLY, CDR2 FYNNEI. This CDR3 has 13 residues. In DNA form, the CDR3 reads TGTGCCAGCCAGGCCGCCCCGAACACTGAAGCTTTCTTT. It codes for CASQAAPNTEAFF.

The genes are TRBV2 and TRBJ2-7; D is unclear. Germline values: CDR1 SNHLY, CDR2 FYNNEI. CDR3 length: 11 amino acids. Deletions cut 3 bases from V and 7 bases from J, with 7 bases between. The CDR3 region has the DNA TGTGCCAGCAGTGAGATGGGAGAGCAGTACGTC. The encoded protein is CASSEMGEQYV.

The rearrangement links TRBV21-1 to TRBJ2-5. TRBV21-1 is recorded as a pseudogene. This CDR3 spans 14 amino acids. The CDR3 protein is CASSKEGGKETQYF. The DNA of the CDR3 is TGTGCCAGCAGCAAAGAGGGTGGAAAAGAGACCCAGTACTTC.

J is TRBJ1-2 and V is TRBV4-1; the D is unclear. V lost 1 base, J lost 4 bases, and 4 bases lay in between. The germline V gene has CDR1 MGHRA and CDR2 YSYEKL. The CDR3 sequence is 12 residues long. The DNA of the CDR3 is TGCGCCAGCAGCCAAGCCAGCTATGGCTACACCTTC. Translating it yields CASSQASYGYTF.

The V and J genes are TRBV18 and TRBJ2-1; 10 bases agree with TRBD1. Trimming at V came to 4 bases and at J to 7 bases, leaving 16 bases not matched to a gene. The CDR3 spans 18 residues. Germline V gene sequence: CDR1 KGHSH, CDR2 LQKENI. The CDR3 region has the DNA TGTGCCAGCTCACTTCGACAGGGGGCGTCGGGTCAGCGGAATGAGCAGTTCTTC. Its translation is CASSLRQGASGQRNEQFF. The full variable domain, with the rest looked up from reference TRBV18 and TRBJ2-1, is NAGVMQNPRHLVRRRGQEARLRCSPMKGHSHVYWYRQLPEEGLKFMVYLQKENIIDESGMPKERFSAEFPKEGPSILRIQQVVRGDSAAYFCASSLRQGASGQRNEQFFGPGTRLTVL.

The gene calls are TRBV5-1 and TRBJ2-6; D remains ambiguous. CDR3 length: 16 amino acids. The germline gives CDR1 SGHRS, CDR2 YFSETQ. V was trimmed by 0 bases and J by 2 bases, leaving 9 bases between them. The CDR3 sequence: CASSLARQTGANVLTF. The DNA for the CDR3 is TGCGCCAGCAGCTTGGCGAGGCAGACTGGGGCCAACGTCCTGACTTTC.

This sequence joins TRBV7-2 and TRBJ1-2, with D possibly TRBD1 on 5 matching bases. V gave up 4 bases and J gave up 7 bases, with 19 bases separating them. The CDR3 has 15 residues. In germline, CDR1 is SGHTA, CDR2 FQGNSA. As DNA, the CDR3 is TGTGCCAGCAGCTCCTTAGTCTGGGGGGTGGGTGGCTACACCTTC. Protein product: CASSSLVWGVGGYTF. The full variable domain, with the rest looked up from reference TRBV7-2 and TRBJ1-2, is GAGVSQSPSNKVTEKGKDVELRCDPISGHTALYWYRQSLGQGLEFLIYFQGNSAPDKSGLPSDRFSAERTGGSVSTLTIQRTQQEDSAVYLCASSSLVWGVGGYTFGSGTRLTVV.

CDR3 sequence reads: CASSQEDMDNEQFF. The CDR3, as DNA: TGTGCCAGCAGCCAAGAGGATATGGACAATGAGCAGTTCTTC. The chain combines TRBV14 with TRBJ2-1, with D unresolved. The V end was cut by 0 bases, the J end by 5 bases, with 8 bases between. In germline, CDR1 is SGHDN, CDR2 FVKESK. The CDR3 covers 14 residues. Full variable domain (remainder filled in from reference TRBV14 and TRBJ2-1): EAGVTQFPSHSVIEKGQTVTLRCDPISGHDNLYWYRRVMGKEIKFLLHFVKESKQDESGMPNNRFLAERTGGTYSTLKVQPAELEDSGVYFCASSQEDMDNEQFFGPGTRLTVL.

This clone has only a few counts. This chain links TRBV19 with TRBJ2-6; no definite D call. Between the trimmed V and J ends, which lost 1 base and 0 bases, there was a span of 16 bases. There are 19 residues in the CDR3. From germline, CDR1 is LNHDA and CDR2 SQIVND (reference sequence). CDR3 sequence: CASSIGQLQVLSGANVLTF. CDR3 bases: TGTGCCAGTAGTATAGGGCAGCTTCAGGTCCTCTCTGGGGCCAACGTCCTGACTTTC.

The CDR3 nucleotides are TGTGCCAGCAGTGGGGGACAAGGCTCCTACAATGAGCAGTTCTTC. Translating gives CASSGGQGSYNEQFF. This chain uses TRBV5-4 with TRBJ2-1; D is possibly TRBD1 (6 bases). V dropped 5 bases and J dropped 0 bases, with 12 bases sitting between them. The length of the CDR3 is 15 residues. Germline V gene lookup returns CDR1 SGHNT and CDR2 YYREEE (reference sequence).

J is TRBJ1-6 and V is TRBV11-2; D may be TRBD1 (6 bases). This CDR3 spans 16 amino acids. CDR1 and CDR2 from the germline V gene are SGHAT and FQNNGV. Trimming removed 1 base at V and 9 bases at J, with 16 bases between. The CDR3 spells CASSLVQGRGGSPLHF. Written as DNA, the CDR3 is TGTGCCAGCAGCTTAGTCCAAGGAAGGGGGGGTTCACCCCTCCACTTT. Based on the CDR3 plus reference TRBV11-2 and TRBJ1-6, the full variable domain is EAGVAQSPRYKIIEKRQSVAFWCNPISGHATLYWYQQILGQGPKLLIQFQNNGVVDDSQLPKDRFSAERLKGVDSTLKIQPAKLEDSAVYLCASSLVQGRGGSPLHFGNGTRLTVT.

This clone occurred once. V and J are TRBV5-1 and TRBJ2-1; TRBD2 aligns across 9 bases. J was trimmed by 4 bases and V by 4 bases; bases with no gene match: 6. In germline, CDR1 is SGHRS, CDR2 YFSETQ. The CDR3 has 15 amino acids. The CDR3 bases are TGCGCCAGCAGCCCGACTAGCGGACGATACAATGAGCAGTTCTTC. Protein product: CASSPTSGRYNEQFF.

The V gene is TRBV6-5, the J gene TRBJ1-5; 10 bases agree with TRBD1. The germline CDR1 and CDR2 sequences are MNHEY and SVGAGI. The V and J ends lost 4 bases and 6 bases, in that order; junction bases with no gene match: 3. There are 14 residues in the CDR3. The CDR3 sequence: CASSSDRGRQPQHF. CDR3 nucleotides: TGTGCCAGCAGTTCCGACAGGGGGCGTCAGCCCCAGCATTTT.

The chain has TRBV18 and TRBJ1-4; D call uncertain. This CDR3 contains 14 residues. Per the germline V gene, CDR1 is KGHSH and CDR2 is LQKENI. Trimming left V 1 base short and J 4 bases short, with 7 bases between. CDR3 nucleotide sequence: TGTGCCAGCTCACCACTCGGCGGTAATGAAAAACTGTTTTTT. Protein: CASSPLGGNEKLFF.

The chain is built from TRBV21-1 and TRBJ2-7; the D call in the table, TRBD1, was not verified against the DNA. TRBV21-1 is annotated as a pseudogene. The CDR3 length is 16 residues. The CDR3 spells CASSKESRGPSYEQYV. Written as DNA, the CDR3 is TGTGCCAGCAGCAAAGAGAGCAGGGGGCCTTCCTACGAGCAGTACGTC.

The chain combines TRBV29-1 with TRBJ2-3; either TRBD1 or TRBD2 may fit D (6 bases each). Trimming removed 6 bases at V and 4 bases at J, with 17 bases between. CDR1 is SQVTM and CDR2 is ANQGSEA in the germline V gene. This CDR3 region has 14 residues. Here the CDR3 DNA reads TGCAGCGTCAAAAGGTCAGGGGAGGCAGATACGCAGTATTTT. This codes for CSVKRSGEADTQYF.

This chain uses TRBV19 with TRBJ1-5; a possible D gene is TRBD1 (5 bases). Trimming cost V 5 bases and J 6 bases, with 20 bases left between them. The germline CDR1 and CDR2 sequences are LNHDA and SQIVND (reference sequence). The CDR3 spans 16 residues. The DNA for the CDR3 is TGTGCCAGTAGTTCCCTCTCACGGGGGTTCGTTCAGCCCCAGCATTTT. Protein sequence: CASSSLSRGFVQPQHF.

This chain's CDR3 is CASSRTRQKPDTYFSYEQYF. DNA of the CDR3: TGCGCCAGCAGCCGAACCCGACAGAAACCAGATACCTATTTCTCCTACGAGCAGTACTTC. This chain joins TRBV5-1 and TRBJ2-7; TRBD1 might be the D (5 bases). This CDR3 has 20 amino acids. The germline V gene has CDR1 SGHRS and CDR2 YFSETQ. The ends were cut back, 4 bases at V and 0 bases at J, with 29 bases in the middle.